This TCR beta chain was identified in a study of blood T cell repertoires in COVID-19. Study summary: Acute and convalescent COVID-19 specimens originated in the United States, Italy and Spain.

V was cut by 4 bases and J by 3 bases, with 10 bases left in between. CDR1 and CDR2 (germline): LGHNT, FRNRAP. This CDR3 is 13 amino acids long. This table comes from immunoSEQ multiplex PCR, and its TCRdb copy is limited to in-frame clones, with some not included. The table has more than 250,000 clones, around 83% seen once. This TCR came from a woman between 45 and 65 years old with acute or convalescent COVID-19. Input material: peripheral blood. This chain links TRBV12-5 with TRBJ2-7, with a weak D call TRBD2 (5 bases). The CDR3 reads CASGSTGNYEQYF. CDR3 bases: TGTGCTAGTGGTTCGACCGGGAACTACGAGCAGTACTTC.